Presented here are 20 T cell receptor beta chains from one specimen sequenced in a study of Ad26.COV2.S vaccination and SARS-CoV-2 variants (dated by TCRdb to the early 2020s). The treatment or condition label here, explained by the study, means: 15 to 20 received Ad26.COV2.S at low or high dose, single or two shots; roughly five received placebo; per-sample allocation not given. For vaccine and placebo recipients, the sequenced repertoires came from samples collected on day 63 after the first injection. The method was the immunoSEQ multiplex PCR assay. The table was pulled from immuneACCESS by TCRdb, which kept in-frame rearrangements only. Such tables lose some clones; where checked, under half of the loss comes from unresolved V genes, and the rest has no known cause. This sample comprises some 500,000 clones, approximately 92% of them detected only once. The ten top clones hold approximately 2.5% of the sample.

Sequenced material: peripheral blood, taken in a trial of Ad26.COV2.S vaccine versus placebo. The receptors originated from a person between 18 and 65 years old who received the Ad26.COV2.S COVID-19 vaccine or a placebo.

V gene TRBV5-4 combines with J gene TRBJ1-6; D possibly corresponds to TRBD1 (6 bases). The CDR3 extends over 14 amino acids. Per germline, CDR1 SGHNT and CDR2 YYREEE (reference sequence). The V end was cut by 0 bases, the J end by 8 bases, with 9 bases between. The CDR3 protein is CASSLAGEDSPLHF. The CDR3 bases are TGTGCCAGCAGCTTGGCAGGGGAGGATTCACCCCTCCACTTT.

CDR3 nucleotide sequence: TGTGCCAGTAGTATACAAGTTGGGTCCTACAATGAGCAGTTCTTC. Encoded protein: CASSIQVGSYNEQFF. The V gene is TRBV19, the J gene TRBJ2-1; no definite D call. This CDR3 contains 15 residues. The V end lost 2 bases, the J end lost 1 base, and 9 bases lay between the germline ends. Germline CDR1 is LNHDA and CDR2 is SQIVND (reference sequence).

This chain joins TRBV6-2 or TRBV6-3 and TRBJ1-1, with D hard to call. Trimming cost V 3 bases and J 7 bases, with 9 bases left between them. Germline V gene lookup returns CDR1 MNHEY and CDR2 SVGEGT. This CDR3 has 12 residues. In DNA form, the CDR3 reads TGTGCCAGCAGTTATGTGGGGTATGAAGCTTTCTTT. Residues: CASSYVGYEAFF.

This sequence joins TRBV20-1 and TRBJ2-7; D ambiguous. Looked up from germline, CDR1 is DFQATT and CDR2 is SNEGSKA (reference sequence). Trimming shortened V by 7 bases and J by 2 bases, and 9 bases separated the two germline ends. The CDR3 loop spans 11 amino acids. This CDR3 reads CSVQNPYEQYF. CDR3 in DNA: TGCAGTGTCCAGAACCCCTACGAGCAGTACTTC.

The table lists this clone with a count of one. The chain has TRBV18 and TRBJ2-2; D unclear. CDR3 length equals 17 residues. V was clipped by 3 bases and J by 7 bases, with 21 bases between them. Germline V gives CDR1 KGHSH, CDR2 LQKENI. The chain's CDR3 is CASSPFPQVARSGELFF. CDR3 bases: TGTGCCAGCTCACCTTTTCCTCAAGTCGCCAGGAGCGGGGAGCTGTTTTTT.

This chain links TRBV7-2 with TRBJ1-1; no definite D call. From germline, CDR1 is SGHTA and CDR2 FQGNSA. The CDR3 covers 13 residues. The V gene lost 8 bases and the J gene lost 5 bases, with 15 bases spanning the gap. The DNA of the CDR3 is TGTGCCAGCGGCTCCTCAGAAGTTACTGAAGCTTTCTTT. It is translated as CASGSSEVTEAFF.

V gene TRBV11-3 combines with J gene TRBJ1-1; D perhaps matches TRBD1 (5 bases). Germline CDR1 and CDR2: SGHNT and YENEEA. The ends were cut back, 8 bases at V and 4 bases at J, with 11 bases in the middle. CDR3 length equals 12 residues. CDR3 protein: CASCFGGTEAFF. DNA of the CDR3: TGTGCCAGCTGTTTCGGGGGCACTGAAGCTTTCTTT.

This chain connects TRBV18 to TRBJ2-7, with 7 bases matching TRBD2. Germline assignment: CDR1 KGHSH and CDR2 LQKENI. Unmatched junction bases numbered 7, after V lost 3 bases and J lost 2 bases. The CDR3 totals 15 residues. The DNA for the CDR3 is TGTGCCAGCTCACCTCTCCTAGCGGAGGCCTACGAGCAGTACTTC. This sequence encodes CASSPLLAEAYEQYF.

The CDR3 nucleotides read TGTGCCAGCAGCTCCGGACAGCCTAATAATTCACCCCTCCACTTT. Its translation: CASSSGQPNNSPLHF. The rearrangement joins TRBV9 to TRBJ1-6, with a possible D match to TRBD1 (6 bases). CDR1 and CDR2 from the germline V gene are SGDLS and YYNGEE. The CDR3 is 15 amino acids. V gave up 4 bases and J gave up 5 bases, with 13 bases separating them.

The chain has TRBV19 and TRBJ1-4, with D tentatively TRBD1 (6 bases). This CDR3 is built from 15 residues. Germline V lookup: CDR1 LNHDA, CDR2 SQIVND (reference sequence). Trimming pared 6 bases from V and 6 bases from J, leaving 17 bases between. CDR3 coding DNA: TGTGCCAGTAGGCTCGGCGGGGGGGCGCATGAAAAACTGTTTTTT. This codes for CASRLGGGAHEKLFF.

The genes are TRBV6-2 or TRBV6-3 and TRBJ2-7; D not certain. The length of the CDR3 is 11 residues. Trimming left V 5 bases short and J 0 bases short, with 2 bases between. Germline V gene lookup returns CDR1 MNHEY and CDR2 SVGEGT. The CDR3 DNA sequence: TGTGCCAGCAGTCCCTCCTACGAGCAGTACTTC. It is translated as CASSPSYEQYF.

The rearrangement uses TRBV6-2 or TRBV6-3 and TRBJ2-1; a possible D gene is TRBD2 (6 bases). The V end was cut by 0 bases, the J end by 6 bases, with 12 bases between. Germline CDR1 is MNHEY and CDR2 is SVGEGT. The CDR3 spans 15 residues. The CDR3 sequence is CASSYSATSTNEQFF. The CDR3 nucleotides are TGTGCCAGCAGTTACTCCGCGACTAGTACCAATGAGCAGTTCTTC.

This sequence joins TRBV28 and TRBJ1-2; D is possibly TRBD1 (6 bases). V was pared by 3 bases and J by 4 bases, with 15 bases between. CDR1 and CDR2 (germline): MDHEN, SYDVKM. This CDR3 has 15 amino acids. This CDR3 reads CASSFLFRGGYGYTF. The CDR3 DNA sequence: TGTGCCAGCAGTTTCCTTTTCAGGGGAGGCTATGGCTACACCTTC.

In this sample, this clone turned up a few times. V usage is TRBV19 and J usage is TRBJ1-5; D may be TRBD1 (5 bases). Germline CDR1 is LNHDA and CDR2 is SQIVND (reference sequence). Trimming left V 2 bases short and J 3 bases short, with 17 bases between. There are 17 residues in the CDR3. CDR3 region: CASSITQSRGFNQPQHF. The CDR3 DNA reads TGTGCCAGTAGTATAACTCAGAGTCGGGGCTTCAATCAGCCCCAGCATTTT.

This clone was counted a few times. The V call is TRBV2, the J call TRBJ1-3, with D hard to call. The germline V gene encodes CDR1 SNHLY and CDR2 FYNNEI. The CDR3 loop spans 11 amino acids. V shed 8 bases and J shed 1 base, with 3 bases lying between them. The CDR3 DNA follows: TGTGCCAGCCAATCTGGAAACACCATATATTTT. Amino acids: CASQSGNTIYF.

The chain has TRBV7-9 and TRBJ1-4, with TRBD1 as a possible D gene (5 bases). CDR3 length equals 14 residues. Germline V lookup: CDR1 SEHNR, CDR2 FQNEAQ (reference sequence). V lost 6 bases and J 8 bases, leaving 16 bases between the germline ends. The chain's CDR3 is CASSPPGIREKLFF. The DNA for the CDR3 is TGTGCCAGCAGTCCTCCAGGGATCCGGGAAAAACTGTTTTTT.

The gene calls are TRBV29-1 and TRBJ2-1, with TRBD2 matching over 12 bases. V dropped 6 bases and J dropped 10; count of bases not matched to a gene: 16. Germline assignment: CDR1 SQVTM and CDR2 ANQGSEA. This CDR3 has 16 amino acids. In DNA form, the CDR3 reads TGCAGCGTCCTCTCCCCAGGGACTAGCGGGTCGGGGGAGCAGTTCTTC. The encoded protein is CSVLSPGTSGSGEQFF.

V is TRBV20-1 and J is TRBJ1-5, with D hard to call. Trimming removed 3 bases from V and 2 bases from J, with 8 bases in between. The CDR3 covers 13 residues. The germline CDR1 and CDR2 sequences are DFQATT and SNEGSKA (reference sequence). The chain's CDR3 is CSASPDGNQPQHF. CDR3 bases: TGCAGTGCTAGTCCGGATGGCAATCAGCCCCAGCATTTT.

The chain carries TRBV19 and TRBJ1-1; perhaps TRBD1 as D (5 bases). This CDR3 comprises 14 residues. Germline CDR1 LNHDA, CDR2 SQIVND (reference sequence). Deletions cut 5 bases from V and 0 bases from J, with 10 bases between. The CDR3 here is CASSGTQVNTEAFF. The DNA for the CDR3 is TGTGCCAGTAGTGGGACTCAGGTGAACACTGAAGCTTTCTTT.

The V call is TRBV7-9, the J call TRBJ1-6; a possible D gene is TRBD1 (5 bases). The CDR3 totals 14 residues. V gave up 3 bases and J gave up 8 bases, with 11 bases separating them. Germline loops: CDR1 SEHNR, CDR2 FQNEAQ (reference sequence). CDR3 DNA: TGTGCCAGCAGCTTGCAGGGTGGGGATTCACCCCTCCACTTT. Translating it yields CASSLQGGDSPLHF.